The clone carrying this T cell receptor (beta chain) was counted many times. Its antigen is not identified. These data come from a study of molecular identifiers for immune sequencing clone quantification. Looking at the study overall: Replicate runs used RNA from approximately 20,000 or 98,000 naive CD8 cells, which was split five ways into aliquots, and four of those aliquots were then sequenced.

Notes on the study in general: Over 99% of effector molecules, yet under 1% of naive-cell molecules, were held by clones above 20 RNA copies.

Germline assignment: CDR1 SQVTM and CDR2 ANQGSEA. V was trimmed by 8 bases and J by 5 bases, leaving 22 bases between them. CDR3 length: 15 residues. One entry per CDR3 protein, called by TCRdb with MiXCR from the PCR reads. The sample records 60,000 to 70,000 distinct CDR3 sequences, 17% being singletons. The sequencing input was naive CD8+ T cells from blood, with Jurkat cell RNA spiked in. Subset given: FACS-sorted CD8+CD4-CCR7+CD45RA+ naive T cells. The chain combines TRBV29-1 with TRBJ2-1; maybe TRBD1 (9 bases). This receptor was obtained from a human donor in good health. Some libraries in this study had Jurkat cell RNA spiked in. The CDR3 protein is CSTHGRDRVHNEQFF. The CDR3 DNA follows: TGCAGCACCCACGGGAGGGACAGGGTACACAATGAGCAGTTCTTC.